The next 26 T cell receptor beta chains were all read from a single sample in a study of blood T cell repertoires in COVID-19. Clones were read by immunoSEQ multiplex PCR, and TCRdb kept only the in-frame ones, dropping some. The sample carries about 330,000 clones, around 92% recorded once. Specimen: peripheral blood. The source of these receptors is a man between 18 and 35 years old who had recovered from COVID-19.

The V and J genes are TRBV2 and TRBJ1-1; no clear D. Germline V gives CDR1 SNHLY, CDR2 FYNNEI. V was trimmed by 7 bases and J by 6 bases, leaving 9 bases between them. The CDR3 runs 11 residues. CDR3 region: CASNVGAEAFF. The CDR3 DNA follows: TGTGCCAGCAATGTGGGCGCTGAAGCTTTCTTT.

This chain uses TRBV27 with TRBJ2-7, with D possibly TRBD1 on 6 matching bases. Germline-derived CDR1 and CDR2 are MNHEY and SMNVEV (reference sequence). Deletions cut 2 bases from V and 7 bases from J, with 12 bases between. This CDR3 is built from 13 residues. CDR3 protein: CASSLTGSGEQYF. The CDR3 DNA sequence: TGTGCCAGCAGTTTAACAGGGTCCGGGGAGCAGTACTTC.

J is TRBJ1-3 and V is TRBV30, with D unresolved. Germline CDR1 reads GTSNPN; CDR2 reads SVGIG (reference sequence). Deletions cut 0 bases from V and 0 bases from J, with 9 bases between. This CDR3 spans 15 amino acids. The CDR3 region has the DNA TGTGCCTGGAGTGTAGAGGCCTCCTCTGGAAACACCATATATTTT. Translated: CAWSVEASSGNTIYF.

The rearrangement uses TRBV6-5 and TRBJ2-2; 9 positions match TRBD1. Germline V lookup: CDR1 MNHEY, CDR2 SVGAGI. J was trimmed by 4 bases and V by 6 bases; bases with no gene match: 3. This CDR3 region has 14 residues. In DNA, the CDR3 is TGTGCCAGCAGAGGACAGGGGCTCACCGGGGAGCTGTTTTTT. Residues: CASRGQGLTGELFF.

J is TRBJ1-2 and V is TRBV19; no firm D call. In germline, CDR1 is LNHDA, CDR2 SQIVND (reference sequence). The CDR3 is 15 residues long. The V and J ends lost 3 bases and 1 base respectively, with 12 bases between them. The CDR3 loop reads CASSIPGSHNYGYTF. The CDR3, as DNA: TGTGCCAGTAGTATCCCAGGCTCTCATAACTATGGCTACACCTTC.

V is TRBV7-9 and J is TRBJ2-3; TRBD2 matches 7 bases. The CDR3 has 17 amino acids. Germline trimming cut 0 bases from V and 3 bases from J; bases unmatched to any gene: 9. In germline, CDR1 is SEHNR, CDR2 FQNEAQ (reference sequence). CDR3 loop: CASSLALGEGITDTQYF. In nucleotides, the CDR3 is TGTGCCAGCAGCTTAGCGCTGGGGGAGGGGATAACAGATACGCAGTATTTT.

This clone appeared a single time. The rearrangement uses TRBV10-3 and TRBJ1-1; maybe TRBD1 (5 bases). The CDR3 runs to 12 residues. Trimming took off 3 bases at V and 7 bases at J, with 9 bases between the two ends. Germline V gene sequence: CDR1 ENHRY, CDR2 SYGVKD. For the CDR3, the DNA is TGTGCCATCAGTGATGGGGGGAATGAAGCTTTCTTT. Translated, it gives CAISDGGNEAFF.

This clone was seen only once. CDR3 in DNA: TGTGCCAGCAGTTACGACAGGGTGTACGGGGAGCTGTTTTTT. This gives the protein CASSYDRVYGELFF. V usage is TRBV6-5 and J usage is TRBJ2-2; 7 nucleotides match TRBD1. Germline V gene sequence: CDR1 MNHEY, CDR2 SVGAGI. The CDR3 sequence is 14 residues long. J gave up 7 bases and V 2 bases, and 4 bases lay outside the gene matches.

The chain couples TRBV5-1 to TRBJ1-2; TRBD1 aligns across 9 bases. Per the germline V gene, CDR1 is SGHRS and CDR2 is YFSETQ. The V segment lost 2 bases and the J segment 2 bases; nucleotides outside the gene matches: 1. The CDR3 spans 14 residues. CDR3 residues: CASSFGTGNYGYTF. CDR3 coding DNA: TGCGCCAGCAGCTTCGGGACAGGGAACTATGGCTACACCTTC.

V usage is TRBV5-1 and J usage is TRBJ1-3, with 8 bases aligning to TRBD1. Germline-derived CDR1 and CDR2 are SGHRS and YFSETQ. This CDR3 has 20 amino acids. Trimming cost V 0 bases and J 2 bases; bases outside gene matches: 16. CDR3 bases: TGCGCCAGCAGCTTGGAGGGAGGGACAGGCCCATCGGGGACTGGAAACACCATATATTTT. It encodes CASSLEGGTGPSGTGNTIYF.

The rearrangement uses TRBV15 and TRBJ2-3; no clear D. V was pared by 0 bases and J by 4 bases, with 8 bases between. This CDR3 has 14 amino acids. CDR1 and CDR2 (germline): LNHNV, YYDKDF (reference sequence). CDR3 in amino acids: CATSRERLADTQYF. CDR3 DNA: TGTGCCACCAGCAGAGAGAGGTTGGCAGATACGCAGTATTTT.

The chain joins TRBV11-2 to TRBJ2-1; 7 positions match TRBD2. The V and J ends lost 4 bases and 4 bases, in that order; junction bases with no gene match: 10. Germline V gene sequence: CDR1 SGHAT, CDR2 FQNNGV. This CDR3 is 16 amino acids long. In nucleotides, the CDR3 is TGTGCCAGCAGCTCCCGGTCTAGCGGCAGATACAATGAGCAGTTCTTC. Translated, it gives CASSSRSSGRYNEQFF.

The chain joins TRBV7-9 to TRBJ2-3; a weak D match, TRBD1 (6 bases). Trimming took off 5 bases at V and 6 bases at J, with 9 bases between the two ends. Germline V gene lookup returns CDR1 SEHNR and CDR2 FQNEAQ (reference sequence). The CDR3 runs 12 residues. The CDR3 DNA reads as TGTGCCAGCAGCCGTCAGGGGGATACGCAGTATTTT. It is translated as CASSRQGDTQYF. Supplemented by reference TRBV7-9 and TRBJ2-3, the full variable domain reads DTGVSQNPRHKITKRGQNVTFRCDPISEHNRLYWYRQTLGQGPEFLTYFQNEAQLEKSRLLSDRFSAERPKGSFSTLEIQRTEQGDSAMYLCASSRQGDTQYFGPGTRLTVL.

Here the CDR3 DNA reads TGCGCCAGCAGCTTGGTCGCGGGACAGGGGCCCTACAATGAGCAGTTCTTC. Protein: CASSLVAGQGPYNEQFF. The gene calls are TRBV5-1 and TRBJ2-1; the match to TRBD1 covers 10 bases. The CDR3 spans 17 residues. With 0 bases clipped from V and 2 bases from J, the junction kept 5 bases outside the gene matches. Germline CDR1 is SGHRS and CDR2 is YFSETQ.

V usage is TRBV7-9 and J usage is TRBJ2-3; 8 bases align to TRBD2. This CDR3 spans 15 amino acids. V shed 5 bases, J shed 4 bases, and the junction held 8 bases outside the gene matches. Per germline, CDR1 SEHNR and CDR2 FQNEAQ (reference sequence). CDR3 sequence (DNA): TGTGCCAGCAGCACCGGGACTAGGAAAGCAGATACGCAGTATTTT. This sequence encodes CASSTGTRKADTQYF. The full variable domain, its missing parts supplied by reference TRBV7-9 and TRBJ2-3, is DTGVSQNPRHKITKRGQNVTFRCDPISEHNRLYWYRQTLGQGPEFLTYFQNEAQLEKSRLLSDRFSAERPKGSFSTLEIQRTEQGDSAMYLCASSTGTRKADTQYFGPGTRLTVL.

This chain links TRBV7-9 with TRBJ2-3; 7 bases agree with TRBD2. The CDR3 has 15 amino acids. Germline lookup yields CDR1 SEHNR and CDR2 FQNEAQ (reference sequence). V gave up 3 bases and J gave up 2 bases; unmatched junction bases: 5. CDR3 in DNA: TGTGCCAGCAGCTTGTCGGGAGGACTCACAGATACGCAGTATTTT. It is translated as CASSLSGGLTDTQYF. Complete variable domain (other parts from reference TRBV7-9 and TRBJ2-3): DTGVSQNPRHKITKRGQNVTFRCDPISEHNRLYWYRQTLGQGPEFLTYFQNEAQLEKSRLLSDRFSAERPKGSFSTLEIQRTEQGDSAMYLCASSLSGGLTDTQYFGPGTRLTVL.

V gene TRBV11-2 combines with J gene TRBJ2-1, with 7 nucleotides matching TRBD2. This CDR3 comprises 15 residues. In germline, CDR1 is SGHAT, CDR2 FQNNGV. V shed 6 bases, J shed 10 bases, and the junction held 15 bases outside the gene matches. CDR3 sequence (DNA): TGTGCCAGCAGTTACGCCGGGACTACCTTTAAGGAGCAGTTCTTC. Translation gives CASSYAGTTFKEQFF.

This chain links TRBV6-6 with TRBJ1-5; TRBD1 agrees at 8 bases. The J segment lost 3 bases and the V segment lost 5 bases, leaving 9 bases of the junction unmatched. The V gene's germline CDR1 is MNHNY and CDR2 SVGAGI (reference sequence). This CDR3 is 16 amino acids long. CDR3 region: CASSRSLDRVNQPQHF. For the CDR3, the DNA is TGTGCCAGCAGTCGATCCCTGGACAGGGTCAATCAGCCCCAGCATTTT.

The rearrangement links TRBV18 to TRBJ2-3; 7 bases are shared with TRBD2. Germline values: CDR1 KGHSH, CDR2 LQKENI. With V trimmed by 0 bases and J by 6 bases, 15 bases remained unmatched. There are 18 residues in the CDR3. The CDR3 bases are TGTGCCAGCTCACCACCAACTTGGAGCGGGGACTCAGGGGATACGCAGTATTTT. It yields the protein CASSPPTWSGDSGDTQYF.

The chain links TRBV5-4 to TRBJ2-3; TRBD2 might be the D (7 bases). The germline V gene has CDR1 SGHNT and CDR2 YYREEE (reference sequence). V lost 3 bases, J lost 7 bases, and 15 bases lay in between. This CDR3 comprises 14 residues. This chain's CDR3 is CASSWEGGENTQYF. The DNA of the CDR3 is TGTGCCAGCAGCTGGGAGGGGGGAGAAAATACGCAGTATTTT.

V usage is TRBV19 and J usage is TRBJ2-1; possibly TRBD1 for D (6 bases). The germline gives CDR1 LNHDA, CDR2 SQIVND (reference sequence). V gave up 5 bases and J gave up 3 bases, with 8 bases separating them. The CDR3 sequence is 13 residues long. CDR3 loop: CASSGGFYNEQFF. In nucleotides, the CDR3 is TGTGCCAGTAGTGGGGGCTTCTACAATGAGCAGTTCTTC.

The chain carries TRBV29-1 and TRBJ1-2; D not certain. Germline CDR1 and CDR2: SQVTM and ANQGSEA. This CDR3 region has 13 residues. Trimming removed 1 base from V and 2 bases from J, with 8 bases in between. CDR3 region: CSVEGGLNYGYTF. In nucleotides, the CDR3 is TGCAGCGTTGAAGGCGGTTTGAACTATGGCTACACCTTC.

The CDR3 DNA sequence: TGTGCCAGCAGCTTAACGGGCTATGGCTACACCTTC. It yields the protein CASSLTGYGYTF. The chain couples TRBV11-2 to TRBJ1-2, with D uncertain. This CDR3 comprises 12 residues. Germline V gene sequence: CDR1 SGHAT, CDR2 FQNNGV. The germline V and J ends were trimmed by 2 bases and 4 bases, with 5 bases remaining between them.

This rearrangement joins TRBV29-1 to TRBJ2-1; 10 nucleotides line up with TRBD2. CDR1 and CDR2 from the germline V gene are SQVTM and ANQGSEA. J lost 7 bases, V lost 5 bases, and 5 bases had no gene match. The CDR3 extends over 13 amino acids. CDR3 sequence reads: CSVPSGGRNEQFF. In nucleotides, the CDR3 is TGCAGCGTTCCTAGCGGGGGAAGGAATGAGCAGTTCTTC.

The chain employs TRBV27 and TRBJ2-1; 8 bases align to TRBD1. V shed 8 bases and J 8 bases; nucleotides not matched to a gene: 5. Germline-derived CDR1 and CDR2 are MNHEY and SMNVEV (reference sequence). CDR3 size: 12 residues. The CDR3 bases are TGTGCCAGCCGGACAGGGTGGGATGAGCAGTTCTTC. It is translated as CASRTGWDEQFF.

The rearrangement joins TRBV10-3 to TRBJ1-1, with TRBD1 matching 8 bases. This CDR3 spans 15 amino acids. Germline values: CDR1 ENHRY, CDR2 SYGVKD. Germline trimming cut 2 bases from V and 1 base from J; bases unmatched to any gene: 3. The CDR3 nucleotides read TGTGCCATCAGTGAGGGGGGACAGGCGAACACTGAAGCTTTCTTT. As protein: CAISEGGQANTEAFF.